One sample yielded the 13 T cell receptor beta chains listed below, sequenced in a study of T-cell memory formation after mild COVID-19. TCRdb ran MiXCR on the 5' RACE reads and lists one entry per CDR3 protein. The sample includes roughly 99,000 distinct CDR3 sequences, approximately 14% of them seen just once. The specimen was PBMCs or a T cell subset sorted from them (not recorded which). The receptors here all came from a young man who had mild COVID-19 (a few samples of this study predate the infection). Cell type and time point are not known.

The CDR3 bases are TGTGCCAGCAGCTTCCAGACTAGCGAGTTACAGACCCAGTACTTC. This sequence encodes CASSFQTSELQTQYF. The gene calls are TRBV7-9 and TRBJ2-5; 8 nucleotides match TRBD2. Trimming at V came to 3 bases and at J to 6 bases, leaving 9 bases not matched to a gene. There are 15 residues in the CDR3. CDR1 and CDR2 (germline): SEHNR, FQNEAQ (reference sequence).

This chain links TRBV21-1 with TRBJ2-7; the table's D call TRBD1 went unverified against the DNA. TRBV21-1 is designated a pseudogene. CDR3 length: 15 residues. The CDR3 bases are TGTGCCAGCAGCAAACTCCCGGACAGGCTCTACGAGCAGTACGTC. Its protein product is CASSKLPDRLYEQYV.

The chain has TRBV27 and TRBJ2-4; D gene unclear. V lost 2 bases, J lost 0 bases, and 5 bases lay in between. The CDR3 length is 14 residues. The germline V gene has CDR1 MNHEY and CDR2 SMNVEV (reference sequence). The CDR3 nucleotides are TGTGCCAGCAGTTTAGCCATAGCCAAAAACATTCAGTACTTC. Translation: CASSLAIAKNIQYF.

This clonotype was detected a few times. The gene calls are TRBV4-1 and TRBJ2-2, with TRBD1 identical over 9 bases. V was pared by 4 bases and J by 3 bases, with 3 bases of the junction left unmatched. Germline V gene data show CDR1 as MGHRA and CDR2 as YSYEKL. The CDR3 spans 15 residues. For the CDR3, the DNA is TGCGCCAGCAGCCCGAGGGACAGGGACACCGGGGAGCTGTTTTTT. Residues: CASSPRDRDTGELFF.

This clonotype has only one observation. This rearrangement joins TRBV7-2 to TRBJ2-1, with 7 bases matching TRBD1. Trimming took 5 bases from V and 9 from J; bases not matched to a gene: 7. There are 13 residues in the CDR3. Germline CDR1 reads SGHTA; CDR2 reads FQGNSA. Written as DNA, the CDR3 is TGTGCCAGCAGCCGAGGACAGGTTGGTGAGCAGTTCTTC. As protein: CASSRGQVGEQFF. Full variable domain (missing parts from reference TRBV7-2 and TRBJ2-1): GAGVSQSPSNKVTEKGKDVELRCDPISGHTALYWYRQSLGQGLEFLIYFQGNSAPDKSGLPSDRFSAERTGGSVSTLTIQRTQQEDSAVYLCASSRGQVGEQFFGPGTRLTVL.

This clonotype was seen repeatedly, ten times or more. This CDR3 reads CSVWGSAGNTIYF. The CDR3 region has the DNA TGCAGCGTTTGGGGTTCGGCTGGAAACACCATATATTTT. The chain joins TRBV29-1 to TRBJ1-3; no firm D call. The CDR3 length is 13 residues. CDR1 and CDR2 (germline): SQVTM, ANQGSEA. Trimming removed 5 bases from V and 2 bases from J, with 10 bases in between.

This clonotype occurred a few times. This chain connects TRBV5-1 to TRBJ1-1, with D possibly TRBD1 on 5 matching bases. Germline V gene data show CDR1 as SGHRS and CDR2 as YFSETQ. The CDR3 spans 12 residues. Between the trimmed V and J ends, which lost 7 bases and 7 bases, there was a span of 14 bases. CDR3 sequence: CASGRDVNEAFF. CDR3 DNA sequence: TGCGCCAGCGGCCGGGACGTCAATGAAGCTTTCTTT.

The chain links TRBV6-5 to TRBJ1-2, with D maybe TRBD1 (5 bases). V dropped 6 bases and J dropped 4 bases, with 15 bases sitting between them. Germline lookup yields CDR1 MNHEY and CDR2 SVGAGI. This CDR3 has 14 amino acids. CDR3 nucleotide sequence: TGTGCCAGCAGGCCGGGGACCGGAGGCTATGGCTACACCTTC. This translates into CASRPGTGGYGYTF.

This clonotype was counted between two and nine times. The CDR3 DNA is TGTGCCAGCAGCAAACCGGTGGACAGGGCTGGGGAAGAGACCCAGTACTTC. Protein sequence: CASSKPVDRAGEETQYF. The J gene is TRBJ2-5, the V gene TRBV5-5; 8 bases agree with TRBD1. Germline CDR1 is SGHKS and CDR2 is YYEKEE (reference sequence). V trimming: 4 bases; J trimming: 3 bases; junction bases outside the gene matches: 14. CDR3 length: 17 residues.

The V and J genes are TRBV5-5 and TRBJ1-2; D gene unclear. This CDR3 has 11 amino acids. Trimming cost V 0 bases and J 13 bases, with 10 bases left between them. Germline CDR1 is SGHKS and CDR2 is YYEKEE (reference sequence). The CDR3 DNA sequence: TGTGCCAGCAGCTTGGAGGGCAGTCCCACCTTC. Its translation: CASSLEGSPTF.

This clonotype was observed a few times. The gene calls are TRBV27 and TRBJ2-3, with unresolved D. V gave up 3 bases and J gave up 0 bases, with 10 bases separating them. The CDR3 runs to 15 residues. Germline values: CDR1 MNHEY, CDR2 SMNVEV (reference sequence). CDR3 protein: CASSFLSSSTDTQYF. CDR3 nucleotides: TGTGCCAGCAGTTTCCTGTCTTCTAGCACAGATACGCAGTATTTT.

In this sample, this clonotype turned up many times. The chain recombines TRBV28 with TRBJ1-5; D unclear. This CDR3 spans 17 amino acids. Germline CDR1 and CDR2: MDHEN and SYDVKM. The germline V and J ends were trimmed by 1 base and 0 bases, with 13 bases remaining between them. For the CDR3, the DNA is TGTGCCAGCAGTTTATTCGGCCAGGACCTTAGCAATCAGCCCCAGCATTTT. Translated: CASSLFGQDLSNQPQHF.

This clonotype appeared a few times. The rearrangement joins TRBV29-1 to TRBJ2-7, with D tentatively TRBD2 (5 bases). The CDR3 covers 14 residues. Per germline, CDR1 SQVTM and CDR2 ANQGSEA. V lost 0 bases and J 2 bases, leaving 11 bases between the germline ends. The CDR3, as DNA: TGCAGCGTTGAAGATAACCGGGAAACCTACGAGCAGTACTTC. It codes for CSVEDNRETYEQYF.